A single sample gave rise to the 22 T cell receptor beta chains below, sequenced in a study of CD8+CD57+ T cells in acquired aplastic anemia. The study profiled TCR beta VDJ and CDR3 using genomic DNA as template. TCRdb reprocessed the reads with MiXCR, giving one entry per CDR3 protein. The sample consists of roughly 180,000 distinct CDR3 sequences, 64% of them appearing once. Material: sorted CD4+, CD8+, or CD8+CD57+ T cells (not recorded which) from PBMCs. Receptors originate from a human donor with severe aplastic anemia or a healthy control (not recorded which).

In nucleotides, the CDR3 is TGTGCCAGCAGCTTAAAAGGACTAGCGGGAGGAGGGGTGAACTACAATGAGCAGTTCTTC. It translates to CASSLKGLAGGGVNYNEQFF. The chain carries TRBV7-9 and TRBJ2-1, with 14 bases fitting TRBD2. The length of the CDR3 is 20 residues. CDR1 is SEHNR, CDR2 FQNEAQ, per germline (reference sequence). Trimming took 2 bases from V and 3 from J; bases not matched to a gene: 12.

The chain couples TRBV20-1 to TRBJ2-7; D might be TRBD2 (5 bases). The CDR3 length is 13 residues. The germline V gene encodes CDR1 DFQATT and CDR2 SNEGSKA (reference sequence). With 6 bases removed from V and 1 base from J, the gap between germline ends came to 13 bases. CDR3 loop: CSAQEGPSYEQYF. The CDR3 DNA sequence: TGCAGTGCCCAAGAGGGTCCTTCCTACGAGCAGTACTTC.

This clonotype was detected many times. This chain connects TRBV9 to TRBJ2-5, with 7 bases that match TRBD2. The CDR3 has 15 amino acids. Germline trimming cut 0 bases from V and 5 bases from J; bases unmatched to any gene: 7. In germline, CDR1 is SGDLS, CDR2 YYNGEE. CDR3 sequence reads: CASSVDENGGETQYF. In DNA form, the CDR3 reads TGTGCCAGCAGCGTAGACGAAAACGGGGGGGAGACCCAGTACTTC.

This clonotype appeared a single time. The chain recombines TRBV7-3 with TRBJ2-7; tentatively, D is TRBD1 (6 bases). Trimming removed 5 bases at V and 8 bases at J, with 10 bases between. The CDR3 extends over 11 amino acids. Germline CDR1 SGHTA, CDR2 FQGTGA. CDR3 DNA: TGTGCCAGCAGCCCCGGACAGAAGCAGTACTTC. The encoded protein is CASSPGQKQYF.

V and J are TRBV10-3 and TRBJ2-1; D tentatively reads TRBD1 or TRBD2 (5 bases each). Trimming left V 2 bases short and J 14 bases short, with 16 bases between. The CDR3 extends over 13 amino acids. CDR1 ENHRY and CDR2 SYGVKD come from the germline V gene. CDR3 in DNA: TGTGCCATCAGTGAGGGGACGACCGACCTCAAGTTCTTC. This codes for CAISEGTTDLKFF.

The CDR3 nucleotides read TGCGCCAGCAGCTTGGATCTTGGGGCAGGGCCCGAGCAGTACTTC. Its translation is CASSLDLGAGPEQYF. This chain connects TRBV5-1 to TRBJ2-7, with a tentative D call TRBD1 (5 bases). This CDR3 region has 15 residues. Germline V CDR1 and CDR2: SGHRS, YFSETQ. Trimming removed 0 bases from V and 6 bases from J, with 16 bases in between.

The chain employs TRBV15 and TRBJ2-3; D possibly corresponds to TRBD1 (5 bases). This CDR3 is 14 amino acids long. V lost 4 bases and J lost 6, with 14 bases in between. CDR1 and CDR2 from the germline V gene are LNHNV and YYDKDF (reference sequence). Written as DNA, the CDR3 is TGTGCCACCAGCAACGGACCAAGGGGCGATACGCAGTATTTT. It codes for CATSNGPRGDTQYF.

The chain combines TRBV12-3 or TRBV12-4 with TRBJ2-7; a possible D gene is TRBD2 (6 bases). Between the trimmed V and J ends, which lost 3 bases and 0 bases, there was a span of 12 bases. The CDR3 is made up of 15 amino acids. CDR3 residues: CASSLRLANSYEQYF. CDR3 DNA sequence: TGTGCCAGCAGTTTGCGCCTAGCGAACTCCTACGAGCAGTACTTC.

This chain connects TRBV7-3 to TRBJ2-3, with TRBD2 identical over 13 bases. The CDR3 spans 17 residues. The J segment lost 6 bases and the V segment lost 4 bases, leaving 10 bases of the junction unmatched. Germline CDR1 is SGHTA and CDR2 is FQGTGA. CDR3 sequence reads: CASSSGLAGASVDTQYF. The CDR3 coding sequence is TGTGCCAGCAGCTCCGGACTAGCGGGGGCCTCAGTCGATACGCAGTATTTT.

In nucleotides, the CDR3 is TGTGCCAGCAGCTCCGGGGGGGCAGGGAAGACCCAGTACTTC. Translation: CASSSGGAGKTQYF. J is TRBJ2-5 and V is TRBV7-9; 8 bases align to TRBD2. The CDR3 covers 14 residues. CDR1 is SEHNR and CDR2 is FQNEAQ in the germline V gene (reference sequence). V shed 4 bases, J shed 6 bases, and the junction held 7 bases outside the gene matches.

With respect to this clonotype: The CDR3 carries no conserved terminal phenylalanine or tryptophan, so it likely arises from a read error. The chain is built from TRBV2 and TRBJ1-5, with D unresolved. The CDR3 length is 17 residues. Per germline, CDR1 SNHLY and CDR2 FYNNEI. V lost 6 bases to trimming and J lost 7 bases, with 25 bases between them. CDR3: CASRKEAFPSNEQPQHS. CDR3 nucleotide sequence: TGTGCCAGCAGGAAGGAGGCCTTTCCTTCGAATGAGCAGCCCCAGCATTCT.

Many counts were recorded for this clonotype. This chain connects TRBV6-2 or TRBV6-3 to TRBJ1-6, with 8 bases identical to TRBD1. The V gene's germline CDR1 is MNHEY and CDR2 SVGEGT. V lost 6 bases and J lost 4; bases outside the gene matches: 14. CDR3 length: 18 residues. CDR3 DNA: TGTGCCAGCAGCGACGGACAGGGCTCTTCTGAATATAATTCACCCCTCCACTTT. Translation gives CASSDGQGSSEYNSPLHF.

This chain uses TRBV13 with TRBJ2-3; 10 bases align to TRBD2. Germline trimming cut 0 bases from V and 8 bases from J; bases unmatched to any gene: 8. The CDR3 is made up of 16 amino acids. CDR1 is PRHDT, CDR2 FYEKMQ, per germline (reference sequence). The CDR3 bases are TGTGCCAGCAGCTTAGGGGTAACTAGCGGGGCAGTTACGCAGTATTTT. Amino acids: CASSLGVTSGAVTQYF. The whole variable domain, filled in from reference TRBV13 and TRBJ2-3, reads AAGVIQSPRHLIKEKRETATLKCYPIPRHDTVYWYQQGPGQDPQFLISFYEKMQSDKGSIPDRFSAQQFSDYHSELNMSSLELGDSALYFCASSLGVTSGAVTQYFGPGTRLTVL.

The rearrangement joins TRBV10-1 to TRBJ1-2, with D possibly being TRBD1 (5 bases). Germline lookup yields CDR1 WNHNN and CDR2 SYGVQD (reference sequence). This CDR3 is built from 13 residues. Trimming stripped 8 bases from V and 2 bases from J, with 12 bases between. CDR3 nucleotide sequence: TGCGCCAGCTCGGACACCAACAACTATGGCTACACCTTC. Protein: CASSDTNNYGYTF.

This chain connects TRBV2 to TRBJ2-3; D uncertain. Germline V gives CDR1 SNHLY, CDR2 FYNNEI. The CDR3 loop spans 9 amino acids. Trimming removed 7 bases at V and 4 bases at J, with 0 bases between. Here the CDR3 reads CASTDTQYF. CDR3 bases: TGTGCCAGCACAGATACGCAGTATTTT.

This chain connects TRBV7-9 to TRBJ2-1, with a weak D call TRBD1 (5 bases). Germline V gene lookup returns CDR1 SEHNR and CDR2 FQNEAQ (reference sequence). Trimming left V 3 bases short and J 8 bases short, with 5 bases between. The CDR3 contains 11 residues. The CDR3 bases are TGTGCCAGCAGCTTCAGGGATGAGCAGTTCTTC. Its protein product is CASSFRDEQFF.

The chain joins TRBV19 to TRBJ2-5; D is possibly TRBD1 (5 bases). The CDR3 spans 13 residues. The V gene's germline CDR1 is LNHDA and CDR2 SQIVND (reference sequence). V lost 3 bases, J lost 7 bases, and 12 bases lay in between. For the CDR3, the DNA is TGTGCCAGTAGTATGAACAGGTTAGGGACCCAGTACTTC. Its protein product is CASSMNRLGTQYF.

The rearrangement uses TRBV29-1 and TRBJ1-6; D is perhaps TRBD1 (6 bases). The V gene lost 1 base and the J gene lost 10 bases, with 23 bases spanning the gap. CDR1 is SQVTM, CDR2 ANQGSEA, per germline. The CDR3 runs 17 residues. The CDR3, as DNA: TGCAGCGTTGAAGGTGGCAGCTCCCGAGGGGGGGAATCACCCCTCCACTTT. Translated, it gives CSVEGGSSRGGESPLHF.

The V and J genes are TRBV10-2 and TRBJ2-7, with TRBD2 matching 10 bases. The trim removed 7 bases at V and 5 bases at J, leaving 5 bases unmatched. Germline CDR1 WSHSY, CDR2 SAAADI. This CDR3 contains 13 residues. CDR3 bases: TGCGCCAGCACTAGCGGGAGCTTTCACGAGCAGTACTTC. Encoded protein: CASTSGSFHEQYF.

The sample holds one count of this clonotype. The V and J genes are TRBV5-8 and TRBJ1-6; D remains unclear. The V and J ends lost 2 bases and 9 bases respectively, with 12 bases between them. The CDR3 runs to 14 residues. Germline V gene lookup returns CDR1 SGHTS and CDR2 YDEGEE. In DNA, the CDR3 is TGTGCCAGCAGCTTACAACCGCGTACTTCACCCCTCCACTTT. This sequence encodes CASSLQPRTSPLHF.

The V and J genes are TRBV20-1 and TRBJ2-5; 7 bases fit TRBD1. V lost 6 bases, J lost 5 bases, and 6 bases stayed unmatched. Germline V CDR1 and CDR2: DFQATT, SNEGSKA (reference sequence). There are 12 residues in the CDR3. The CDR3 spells CSARTGAETQYF. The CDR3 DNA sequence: TGCAGTGCGCGTACAGGGGCGGAGACCCAGTACTTC.

The CDR3 loop reads CASSDLGTDTQYF. The CDR3 coding sequence is TGTGCCAGCAGCGACCTAGGGACAGATACGCAGTATTTT. This chain uses TRBV7-8 with TRBJ2-3, with D hard to call. The V end was cut by 5 bases, the J end by 3 bases, with 9 bases between. From germline, CDR1 is SGHVS and CDR2 FQNEAQ. The CDR3 has 13 residues.